The present TCR beta chain was sequenced within a study of blood T cell repertoires in COVID-19. About the study: Specimens from acute and convalescent COVID-19 originated in the United States, Italy and Spain. PBMCs, B-cell-depleted T cells, or T cells were the source of the cDNA or gDNA that made up the material.

The method was immunoSEQ multiplex PCR; TCRdb's version includes in-frame clones alone and lacks a portion of them. Among fewer than 200,000 clones listed, around four fifths were seen once. This CDR3 is built from 14 residues. Germline V gene data show CDR1 as MGHRA and CDR2 as YSYEKL. Deletions cut 0 bases from V and 8 bases from J, with 10 bases between. This clonotype originated in a woman older than 75 with acute or convalescent COVID-19. Material for sequencing was peripheral blood. The chain couples TRBV4-1 to TRBJ1-4; D unclear. CDR3 coding DNA: TGCGCCAGCAGCCAAGAGTGGACGGGAGAAAAACTGTTTTTT. It translates to CASSQEWTGEKLFF.